Shown below are 8 T cell receptor beta chains from a single sample sequenced in a study of OX40 agonist ivuxolimab in advanced cancers. Some clones are missing from TCRdb's copy, which holds only in-frame ones; the method was immunoSEQ multiplex PCR. This sample yields 55,000 to 80,000 clones, of which about 86% are seen a single time; less than 2.5% belongs to the top ten. The sample consisted of CD4+ or CD8+ T cells sorted from blood, taken in a trial of the OX40 agonist ivuxolimab. The receptors were gathered from an adult with an advanced solid tumor such as melanoma, head and neck, liver or kidney cancer.

The chain is built from TRBV29-1 and TRBJ1-2, with no clear D. CDR1 SQVTM and CDR2 ANQGSEA come from the germline V gene. This CDR3 contains 11 residues. Trimming stripped 5 bases from V and 0 bases from J, with 4 bases between. The CDR3: CSVTSNYGYTF. The CDR3 region has the DNA TGCAGCGTTACGTCTAACTATGGCTACACCTTC.

V gene TRBV19 combines with J gene TRBJ2-1; D may be TRBD1 or TRBD2 (5 bases each). The CDR3 loop spans 15 amino acids. Germline lookup yields CDR1 LNHDA and CDR2 SQIVND (reference sequence). Trimming stripped 5 bases from V and 0 bases from J, with 11 bases between. The CDR3, as DNA: TGTGCCAGTAGTTCGGGACCGAGCTCCTACAATGAGCAGTTCTTC. As protein: CASSSGPSSYNEQFF.

V gene TRBV19 combines with J gene TRBJ1-2; 7 bases are shared with TRBD1. J gave up 4 bases and V 4 bases, and 12 bases lay outside the gene matches. Germline CDR1 is LNHDA and CDR2 is SQIVND (reference sequence). The CDR3 consists of 16 residues. This CDR3 is CASSNTGQAGSYGYTF. Written as DNA, the CDR3 is TGTGCCAGTAGTAATACTGGACAGGCCGGGAGCTATGGCTACACCTTC.

This chain joins TRBV7-9 and TRBJ2-5; 7 bases agree with TRBD2. Losses at the gene ends were 6 bases for V and 5 bases for J; bases not matched to a gene: 15. The CDR3 runs to 16 residues. Germline values: CDR1 SEHNR, CDR2 FQNEAQ (reference sequence). The CDR3 DNA is TGTGCCAGCAGACGCTCTCCAGCGAGCGGGGCTGAGACCCAGTACTTC. Residues: CASRRSPASGAETQYF.

The rearrangement joins TRBV27 to TRBJ1-3; D uncertain. V lost 2 bases and J lost 8, with 13 bases in between. This CDR3 comprises 14 residues. Germline V CDR1 and CDR2: MNHEY, SMNVEV (reference sequence). In DNA, the CDR3 is TGTGCCAGCAGTTTACGCGACACCCGAGACACCATATATTTT. Translation: CASSLRDTRDTIYF.

Only one count was recorded for this clone. J is TRBJ1-1 and V is TRBV19; D call uncertain. CDR3 size: 12 residues. CDR1 is LNHDA and CDR2 is SQIVND in the germline V gene (reference sequence). Trimming shortened V by 6 bases and J by 1 base, and 6 bases separated the two germline ends. The CDR3 loop is CASRTRNTEAFF. CDR3 bases: TGTGCCAGTAGGACAAGGAACACTGAAGCTTTCTTT.

There are a few counts of this clone. CDR3 region: CASRTEYYGYTF. The DNA for the CDR3 is TGTGCCAGCAGGACGGAGTACTATGGCTACACCTTC. The chain combines TRBV19 with TRBJ1-2; no definite D call. Deletions cut 9 bases from V and 3 bases from J, with 11 bases between. CDR1 and CDR2 (germline): LNHDA, SQIVND (reference sequence). This CDR3 has 12 residues.

V and J are TRBV7-2 and TRBJ1-5; TRBD1 matches 8 bases. The CDR3 contains 14 residues. Trimming removed 3 bases from V and 4 bases from J; junction bases left unmatched: 2. Germline CDR1 is SGHTA and CDR2 is FQGNSA. The DNA of the CDR3 is TGTGCCAGCAGCTTCAGGGGGCGGAATCAGCCCCAGCATTTT. It encodes CASSFRGRNQPQHF. The whole variable domain, remainder taken from reference TRBV7-2 and TRBJ1-5, is GAGVSQSPSNKVTEKGKDVELRCDPISGHTALYWYRQSLGQGLEFLIYFQGNSAPDKSGLPSDRFSAERTGGSVSTLTIQRTQQEDSAVYLCASSFRGRNQPQHFGDGTRLSIL.